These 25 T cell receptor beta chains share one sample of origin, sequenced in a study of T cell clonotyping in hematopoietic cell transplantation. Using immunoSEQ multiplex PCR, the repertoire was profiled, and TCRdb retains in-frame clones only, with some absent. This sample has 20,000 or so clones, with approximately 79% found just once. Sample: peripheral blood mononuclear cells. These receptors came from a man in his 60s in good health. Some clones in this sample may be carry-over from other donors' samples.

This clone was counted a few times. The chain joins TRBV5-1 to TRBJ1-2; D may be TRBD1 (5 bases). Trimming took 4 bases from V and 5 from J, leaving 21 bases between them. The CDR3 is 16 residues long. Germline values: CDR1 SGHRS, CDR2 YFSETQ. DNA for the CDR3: TGCGCCAGCAGCACGCGAGACAGAACCCCCTTATATGGCTACACCTTC. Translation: CASSTRDRTPLYGYTF.

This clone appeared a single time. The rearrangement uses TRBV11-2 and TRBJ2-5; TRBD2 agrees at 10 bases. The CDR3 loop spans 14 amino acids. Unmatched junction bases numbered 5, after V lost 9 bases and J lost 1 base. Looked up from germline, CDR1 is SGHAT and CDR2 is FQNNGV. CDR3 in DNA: TGTGCCAGTTATAGCGGGAGGACCCAAGAGACCCAGTACTTC. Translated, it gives CASYSGRTQETQYF.

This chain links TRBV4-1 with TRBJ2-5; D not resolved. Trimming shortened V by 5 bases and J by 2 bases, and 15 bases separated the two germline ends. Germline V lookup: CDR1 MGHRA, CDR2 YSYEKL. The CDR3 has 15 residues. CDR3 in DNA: TGCGCCAGCAGCTACCGTCAGTTCGGACAAGAGACCCAGTACTTC. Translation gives CASSYRQFGQETQYF.

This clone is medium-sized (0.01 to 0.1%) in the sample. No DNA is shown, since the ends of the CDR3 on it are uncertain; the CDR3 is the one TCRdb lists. The CDR3 spells CASSFGTGAQGGKTF. This chain connects TRBV5-4 to TRBJ1-2; TRBD1, as called in the table, went unchecked against the DNA. The CDR3 region is 15 residues in length, termini included. Germline CDR1 SGHNT, CDR2 YYREEE (reference sequence).

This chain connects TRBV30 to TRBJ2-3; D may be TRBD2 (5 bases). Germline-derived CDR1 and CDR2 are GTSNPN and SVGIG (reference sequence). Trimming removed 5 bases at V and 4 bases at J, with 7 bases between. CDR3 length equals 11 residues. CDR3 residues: CAWGLADTQYF. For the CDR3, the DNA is TGTGCCTGGGGACTTGCAGATACGCAGTATTTT.

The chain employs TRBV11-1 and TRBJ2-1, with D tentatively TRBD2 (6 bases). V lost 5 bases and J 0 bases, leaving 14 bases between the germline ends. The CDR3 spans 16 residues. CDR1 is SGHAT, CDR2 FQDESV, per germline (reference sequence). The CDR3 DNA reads TGTGCCAGCAGCCGATTCACGGGACTCTCCTACAATGAGCAGTTCTTC. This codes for CASSRFTGLSYNEQFF.

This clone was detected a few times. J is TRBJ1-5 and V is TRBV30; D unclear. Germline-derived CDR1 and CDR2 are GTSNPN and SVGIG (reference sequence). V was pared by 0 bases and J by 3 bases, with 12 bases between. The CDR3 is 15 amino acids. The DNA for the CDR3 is TGTGCCTGGAGTGTACGAGGAGGAGTCAATCAGCCCCAGCATTTT. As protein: CAWSVRGGVNQPQHF.

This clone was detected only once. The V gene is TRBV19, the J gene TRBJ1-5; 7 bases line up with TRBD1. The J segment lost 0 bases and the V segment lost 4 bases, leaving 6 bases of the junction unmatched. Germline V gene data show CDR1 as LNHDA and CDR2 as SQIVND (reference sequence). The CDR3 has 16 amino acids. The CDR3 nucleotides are TGTGCCAGTAGTAGGGACAGCGGGTATAGCAATCAGCCCCAGCATTTT. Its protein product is CASSRDSGYSNQPQHF.

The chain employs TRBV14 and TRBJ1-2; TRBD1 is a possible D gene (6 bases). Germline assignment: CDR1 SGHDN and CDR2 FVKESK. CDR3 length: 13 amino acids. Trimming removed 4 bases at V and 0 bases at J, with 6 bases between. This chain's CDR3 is CASSRTANYGYTF. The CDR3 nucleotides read TGTGCCAGCAGCCGGACAGCTAACTATGGCTACACCTTC.

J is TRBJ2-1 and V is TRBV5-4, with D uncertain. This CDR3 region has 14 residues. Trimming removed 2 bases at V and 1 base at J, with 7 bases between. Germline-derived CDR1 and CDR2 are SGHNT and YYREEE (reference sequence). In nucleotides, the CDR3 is TGTGCCAGCAGCTTCGCACTATCCTACAATGAGCAGTTCTTC. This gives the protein CASSFALSYNEQFF.

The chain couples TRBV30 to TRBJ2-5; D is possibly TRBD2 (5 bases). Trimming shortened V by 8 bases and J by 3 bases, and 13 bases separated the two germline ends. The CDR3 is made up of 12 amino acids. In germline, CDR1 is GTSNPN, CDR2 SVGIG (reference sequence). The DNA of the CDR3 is TGTGCCCATTGGAGGCCCGAAGAGACCCAGTACTTC. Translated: CAHWRPEETQYF.

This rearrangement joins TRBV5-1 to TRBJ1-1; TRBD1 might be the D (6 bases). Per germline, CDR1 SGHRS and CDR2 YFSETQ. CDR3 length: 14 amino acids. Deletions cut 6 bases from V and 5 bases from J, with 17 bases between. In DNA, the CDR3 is TGCGCCAGCACCTTCGACGGAAGGGGGACTGAAGCTTTCTTT. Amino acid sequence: CASTFDGRGTEAFF.

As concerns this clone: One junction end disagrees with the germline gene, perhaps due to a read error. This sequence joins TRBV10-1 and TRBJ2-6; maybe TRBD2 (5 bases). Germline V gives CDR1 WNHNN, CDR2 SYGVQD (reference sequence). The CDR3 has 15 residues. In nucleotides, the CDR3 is TGCGCCAGAAGTGAGGGTAGCTCTGGGGCCAACGTCCTGACTTTC. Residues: CARSEGSSGANVLTF.

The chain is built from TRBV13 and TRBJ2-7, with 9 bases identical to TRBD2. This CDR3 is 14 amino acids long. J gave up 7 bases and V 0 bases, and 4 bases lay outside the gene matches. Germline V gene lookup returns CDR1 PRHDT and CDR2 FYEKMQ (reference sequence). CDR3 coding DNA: TGTGCCAGCAGCTTAGGGGCGGGAGGGGAAGAGCAGTACTTC. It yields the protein CASSLGAGGEEQYF.

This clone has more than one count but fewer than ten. The CDR3 is CASRDTTGELFF. The CDR3 DNA reads TGTGCCAGTAGAGACACAACCGGGGAGCTGTTTTTT. The chain joins TRBV19 to TRBJ2-2; D gene ambiguous. This CDR3 comprises 12 residues. CDR1 is LNHDA, CDR2 SQIVND, per germline (reference sequence). Trimming took off 6 bases at V and 5 bases at J, with 7 bases between the two ends.

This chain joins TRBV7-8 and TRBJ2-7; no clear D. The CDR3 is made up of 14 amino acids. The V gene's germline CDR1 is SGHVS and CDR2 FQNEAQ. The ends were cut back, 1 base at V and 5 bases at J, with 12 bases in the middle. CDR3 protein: CASSLDIGIHEQYF. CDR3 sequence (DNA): TGTGCCAGCAGCTTAGATATAGGGATCCACGAGCAGTACTTC.

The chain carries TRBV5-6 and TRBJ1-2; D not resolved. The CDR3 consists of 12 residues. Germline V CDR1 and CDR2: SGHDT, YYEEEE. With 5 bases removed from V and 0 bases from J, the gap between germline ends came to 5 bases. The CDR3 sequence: CASRAANYGYTF. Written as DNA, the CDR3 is TGTGCCAGCAGAGCGGCTAACTATGGCTACACCTTC.

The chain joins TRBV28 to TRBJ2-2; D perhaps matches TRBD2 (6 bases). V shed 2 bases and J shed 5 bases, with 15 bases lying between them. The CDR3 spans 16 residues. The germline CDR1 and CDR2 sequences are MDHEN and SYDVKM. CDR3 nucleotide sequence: TGTGCCAGCAGTTTAATCAGGGACTCTAGGACCGGGGAGCTGTTTTTT. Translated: CASSLIRDSRTGELFF.

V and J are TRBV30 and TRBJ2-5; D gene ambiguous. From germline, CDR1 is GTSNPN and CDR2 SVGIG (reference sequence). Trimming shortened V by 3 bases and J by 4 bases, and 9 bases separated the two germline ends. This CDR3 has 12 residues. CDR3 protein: CAWREGLETQYF. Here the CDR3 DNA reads TGTGCCTGGAGAGAAGGGTTAGAGACCCAGTACTTC. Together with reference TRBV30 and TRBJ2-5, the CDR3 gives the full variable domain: SQTIHQWPATLVQPVGSPLSLECTVEGTSNPNLYWYRQAAGRGLQLLFYSVGIGQISSEVPQNLSASRPQDRQFILSSKKLLLSDSGFYLCAWREGLETQYFGPGTRLLVL.

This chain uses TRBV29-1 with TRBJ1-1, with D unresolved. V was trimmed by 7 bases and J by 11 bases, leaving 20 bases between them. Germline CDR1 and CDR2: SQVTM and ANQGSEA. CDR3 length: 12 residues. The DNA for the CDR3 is TGCAGCGCCCTTATTACGGCCGTCGGGGCTTTCTTT. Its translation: CSALITAVGAFF.

The chain's CDR3 is CASSLLRGDGYGYTF. CDR3 DNA sequence: TGTGCCAGCAGCTTACTGCGGGGCGATGGCTATGGCTACACCTTC. The chain has TRBV7-9 and TRBJ1-2; D is perhaps TRBD1 (5 bases). V lost 2 bases to trimming and J lost 4 bases, with 14 bases between them. The CDR3 totals 15 residues. The germline V gene encodes CDR1 SEHNR and CDR2 FQNEAQ (reference sequence).

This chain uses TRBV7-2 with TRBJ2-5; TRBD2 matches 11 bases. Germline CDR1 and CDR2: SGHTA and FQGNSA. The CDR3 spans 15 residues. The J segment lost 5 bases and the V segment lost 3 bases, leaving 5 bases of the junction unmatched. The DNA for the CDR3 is TGTGCCAGCAGCTTTACTAGCGGGAGTTGGGAGACCCAGTACTTC. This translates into CASSFTSGSWETQYF.

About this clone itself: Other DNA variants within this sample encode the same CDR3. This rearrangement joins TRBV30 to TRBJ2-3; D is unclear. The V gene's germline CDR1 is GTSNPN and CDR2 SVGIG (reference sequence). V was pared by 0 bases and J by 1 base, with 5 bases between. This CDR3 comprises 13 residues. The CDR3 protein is CAWSVRGTDTQYF. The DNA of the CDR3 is TGTGCCTGGAGTGTACGGGGCACAGATACGCAGTATTTT.

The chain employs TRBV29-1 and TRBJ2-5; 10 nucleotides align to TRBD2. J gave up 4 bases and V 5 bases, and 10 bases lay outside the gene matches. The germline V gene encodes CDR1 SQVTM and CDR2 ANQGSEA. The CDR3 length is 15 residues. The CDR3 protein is CSVKMSGGAGETQYF. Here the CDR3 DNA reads TGCAGCGTTAAGATGAGCGGGGGGGCCGGAGAGACCCAGTACTTC.

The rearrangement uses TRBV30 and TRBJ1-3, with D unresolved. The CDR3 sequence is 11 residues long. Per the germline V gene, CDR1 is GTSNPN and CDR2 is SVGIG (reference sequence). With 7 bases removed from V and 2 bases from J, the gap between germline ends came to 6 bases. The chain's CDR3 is CASDPGNTIYF. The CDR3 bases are TGTGCCTCGGATCCTGGAAACACCATATATTTT.